Given below is one T cell receptor (beta chain) in context. Trimming left V 5 bases short and J 14 bases short, with 15 bases between. The CDR3 is 11 residues long. These data come from a study of T cell responses to AZD1222 COVID-19 vaccine. Data came from immunoSEQ multiplex PCR; TCRdb stores just in-frame clones and leaves some out. The table includes approximately 50,000 clones, around 85% detected once. This clonotype was sampled from an adult in good health. Sequenced here: peripheral blood, sampled on day 0 of MenACWY control vaccination. The chain joins TRBV12-3 or TRBV12-4 to TRBJ1-2; D is undetermined. Written as DNA, the CDR3 is TGTGCCAGCAGTGGCCTTGACACCCAAACCTTC. Its translation is CASSGLDTQTF.